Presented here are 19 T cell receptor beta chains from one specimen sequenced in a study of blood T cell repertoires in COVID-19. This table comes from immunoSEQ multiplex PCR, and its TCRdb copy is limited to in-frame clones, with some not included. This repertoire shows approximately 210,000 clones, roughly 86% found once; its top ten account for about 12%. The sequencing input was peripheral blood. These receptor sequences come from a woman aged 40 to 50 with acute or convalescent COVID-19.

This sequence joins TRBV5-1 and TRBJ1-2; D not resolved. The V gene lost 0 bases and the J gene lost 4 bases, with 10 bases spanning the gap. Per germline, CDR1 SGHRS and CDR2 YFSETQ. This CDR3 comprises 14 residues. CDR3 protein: CASSLAGGFYGYTF. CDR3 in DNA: TGCGCCAGCAGCTTGGCCGGCGGGTTCTATGGCTACACCTTC.

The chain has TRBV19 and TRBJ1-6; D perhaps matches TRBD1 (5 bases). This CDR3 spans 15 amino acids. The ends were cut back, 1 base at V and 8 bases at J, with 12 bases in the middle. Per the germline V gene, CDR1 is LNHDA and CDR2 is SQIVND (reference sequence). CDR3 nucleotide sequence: TGTGCCAGTAGTATAGCCCGGGGGGGTTATTCACCCCTCCACTTT. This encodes CASSIARGGYSPLHF.

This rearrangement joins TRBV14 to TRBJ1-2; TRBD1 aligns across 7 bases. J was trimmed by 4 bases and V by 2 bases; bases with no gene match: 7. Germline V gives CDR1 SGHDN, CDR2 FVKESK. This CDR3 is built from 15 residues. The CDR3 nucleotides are TGTGCCAGCAGCCAACTGACAGGGTCAACCTATGGCTACACCTTC. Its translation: CASSQLTGSTYGYTF.

This chain's CDR3 is CSVSTATNYGYTF. The CDR3 DNA sequence: TGCAGCGTTTCGACAGCGACTAACTATGGCTACACCTTC. The chain carries TRBV29-1 and TRBJ1-2, with a tentative D call TRBD1 (5 bases). The CDR3 contains 13 residues. With 5 bases removed from V and 0 bases from J, the gap between germline ends came to 10 bases. CDR1 and CDR2 from the germline V gene are SQVTM and ANQGSEA.

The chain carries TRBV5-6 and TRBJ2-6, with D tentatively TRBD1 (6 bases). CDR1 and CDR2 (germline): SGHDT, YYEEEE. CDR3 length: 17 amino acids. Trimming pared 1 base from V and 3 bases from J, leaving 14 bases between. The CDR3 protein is CASSLNSGANGANVLTF. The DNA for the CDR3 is TGTGCCAGCAGCTTGAACTCAGGGGCCAATGGGGCCAACGTCCTGACTTTC.

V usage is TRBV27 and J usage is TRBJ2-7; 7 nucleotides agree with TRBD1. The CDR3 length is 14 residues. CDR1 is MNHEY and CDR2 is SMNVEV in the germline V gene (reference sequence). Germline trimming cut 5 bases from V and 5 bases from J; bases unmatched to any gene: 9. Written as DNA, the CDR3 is TGTGCCAGCAGTCCACACCGGGACAGTGACGAGCAGTACTTC. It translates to CASSPHRDSDEQYF.

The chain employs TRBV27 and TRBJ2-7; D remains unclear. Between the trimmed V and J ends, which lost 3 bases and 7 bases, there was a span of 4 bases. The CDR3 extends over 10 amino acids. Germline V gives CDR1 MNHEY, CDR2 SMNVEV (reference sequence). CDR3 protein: CASSFKEQYF. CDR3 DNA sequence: TGTGCCAGCAGTTTCAAAGAGCAGTACTTC.

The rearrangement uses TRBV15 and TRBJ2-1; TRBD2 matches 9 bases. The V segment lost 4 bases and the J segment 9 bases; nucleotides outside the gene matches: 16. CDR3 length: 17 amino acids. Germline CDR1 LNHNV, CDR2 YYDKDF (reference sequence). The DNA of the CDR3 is TGTGCCACCAGCATCATCCCCCGCGGGAGGGGTTATGGTGAGCAGTTCTTC. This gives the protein CATSIIPRGRGYGEQFF.

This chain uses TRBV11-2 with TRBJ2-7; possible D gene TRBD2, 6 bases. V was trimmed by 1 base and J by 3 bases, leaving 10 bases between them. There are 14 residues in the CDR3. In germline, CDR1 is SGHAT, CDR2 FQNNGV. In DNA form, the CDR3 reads TGTGCCAGCAGCTTAGGGAGGGGTGACTACGAGCAGTACTTC. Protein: CASSLGRGDYEQYF.

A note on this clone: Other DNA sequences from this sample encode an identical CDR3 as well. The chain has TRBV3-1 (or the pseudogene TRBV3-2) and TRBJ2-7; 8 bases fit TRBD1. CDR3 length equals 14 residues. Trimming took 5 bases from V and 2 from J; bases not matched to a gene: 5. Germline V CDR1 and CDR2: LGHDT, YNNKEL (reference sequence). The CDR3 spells CASSLRTGPYEQYF. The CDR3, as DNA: TGTGCCAGCAGCTTACGGACAGGGCCCTACGAGCAGTACTTC.

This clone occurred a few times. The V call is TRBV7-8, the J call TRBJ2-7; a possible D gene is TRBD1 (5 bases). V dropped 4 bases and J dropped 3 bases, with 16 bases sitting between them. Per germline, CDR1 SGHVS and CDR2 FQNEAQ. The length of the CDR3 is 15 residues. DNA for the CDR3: TGTGCCAGCAGCTCGTTACAGGATGCCGGCTACGAGCAGTACTTC. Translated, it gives CASSSLQDAGYEQYF.

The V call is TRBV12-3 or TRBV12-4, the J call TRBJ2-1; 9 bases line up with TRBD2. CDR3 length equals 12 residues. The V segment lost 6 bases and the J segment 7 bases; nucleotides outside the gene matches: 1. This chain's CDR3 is CASRTSGNEQFF. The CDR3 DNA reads TGTGCCAGCAGGACTAGCGGAAATGAGCAGTTCTTC.

CDR3 DNA sequence: TGTGCCAGCAGCGTAGACGTACAGTCATACGAGCAGTACTTC. Its translation: CASSVDVQSYEQYF. J is TRBJ2-7 and V is TRBV9; D not resolved. Germline values: CDR1 SGDLS, CDR2 YYNGEE. V was trimmed by 0 bases and J by 4 bases, leaving 11 bases between them. CDR3 size: 14 residues.

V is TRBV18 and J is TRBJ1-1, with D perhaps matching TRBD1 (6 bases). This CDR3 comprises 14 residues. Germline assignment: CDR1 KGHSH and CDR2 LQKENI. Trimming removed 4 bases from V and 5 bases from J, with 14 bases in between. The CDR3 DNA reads TGTGCCAGCTCACACTCCCTTGACAGGACTGAAGCTTTCTTT. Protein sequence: CASSHSLDRTEAFF.

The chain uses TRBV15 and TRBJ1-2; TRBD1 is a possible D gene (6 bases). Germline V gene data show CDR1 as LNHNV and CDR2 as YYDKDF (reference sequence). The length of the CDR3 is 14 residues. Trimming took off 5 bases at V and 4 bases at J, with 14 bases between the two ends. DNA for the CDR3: TGTGCCACCAGCCTTGGGGGGGCTACCTATGGCTACACCTTC. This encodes CATSLGGATYGYTF.

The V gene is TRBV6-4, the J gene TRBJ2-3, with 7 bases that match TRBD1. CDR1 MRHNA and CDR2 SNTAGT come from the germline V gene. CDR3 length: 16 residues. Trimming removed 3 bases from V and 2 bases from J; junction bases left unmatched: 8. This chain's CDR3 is CASSETGQGHTDTQYF. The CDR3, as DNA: TGTGCCAGCAGTGAGACAGGGCAGGGGCACACAGATACGCAGTATTTT.

The CDR3 DNA is TGCAGCGTTGAAGCGGCCTACAATGAGCAGTTCTTC. This gives the protein CSVEAAYNEQFF. The chain is built from TRBV29-1 and TRBJ2-1; D remains ambiguous. This CDR3 has 12 residues. Germline CDR1 reads SQVTM; CDR2 reads ANQGSEA. V dropped 1 base and J dropped 2 bases, with 3 bases sitting between them.

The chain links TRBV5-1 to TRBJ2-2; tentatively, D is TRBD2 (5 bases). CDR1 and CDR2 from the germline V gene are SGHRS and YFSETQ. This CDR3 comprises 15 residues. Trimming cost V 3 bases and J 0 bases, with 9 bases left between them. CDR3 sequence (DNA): TGCGCCAGCAGCTCGACTACTCCGAACACCGGGGAGCTGTTTTTT. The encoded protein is CASSSTTPNTGELFF. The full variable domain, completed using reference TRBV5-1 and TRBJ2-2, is KAGVTQTPRYLIKTRGQQVTLSCSPISGHRSVSWYQQTPGQGLQFLFEYFSETQRNKGNFPGRFSGRQFSNSRSEMNVSTLELGDSALYLCASSSTTPNTGELFFGEGSRLTVL.

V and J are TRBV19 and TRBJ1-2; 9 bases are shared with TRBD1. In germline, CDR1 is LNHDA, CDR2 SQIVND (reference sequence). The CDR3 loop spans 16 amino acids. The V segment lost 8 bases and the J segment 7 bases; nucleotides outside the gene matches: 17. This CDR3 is CASSSFSSGTGIGYTF. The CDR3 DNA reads TGTGCCAGTTCAAGCTTCTCCTCTGGGACAGGGATTGGCTACACCTTC.